The 21 T cell receptor beta chains presented below share a single source sample, sequenced in a study of blood T cell repertoires in COVID-19. Using immunoSEQ multiplex PCR, the repertoire was profiled, and TCRdb retains in-frame clones only, with some absent. The sample contains around 85,000 clones, around nine tenths of which appear only once. The sequencing input was peripheral blood. The receptors here all came from a man in his sixties with acute or convalescent COVID-19.

The CDR3 coding sequence is TGTGCCAGCAGCCTGTTACAAGAGACCCAGTACTTC. Its protein product is CASSLLQETQYF. The rearrangement uses TRBV3-1 (or the pseudogene TRBV3-2) and TRBJ2-5; no definite D call. CDR1 is LGHDT and CDR2 is YNNKEL in the germline V gene (reference sequence). The CDR3 loop spans 12 amino acids. The V gene lost 4 bases and the J gene lost 2 bases, with 5 bases spanning the gap.

The chain is built from TRBV7-2 and TRBJ1-2; 8 positions agree with TRBD1. J gave up 8 bases and V 5 bases, and 10 bases lay outside the gene matches. Germline CDR1 is SGHTA and CDR2 is FQGNSA. CDR3 length equals 14 residues. CDR3 DNA: TGTGCCAGCAGCGGACAGGGAAATATGATCGGCTACACCTTC. This translates into CASSGQGNMIGYTF.

This sequence joins TRBV10-2 and TRBJ2-7, with a weak D call TRBD2 (6 bases). Between the trimmed V and J ends, which lost 3 bases and 2 bases, there was a span of 14 bases. The CDR3 spans 15 residues. Per the germline V gene, CDR1 is WSHSY and CDR2 is SAAADI. CDR3 in amino acids: CASSDPTSLPYEQYF. As DNA, the CDR3 is TGCGCCAGCAGTGATCCGACTAGTCTCCCCTACGAGCAGTACTTC.

Comments on this clone: This same CDR3 is encoded by further DNA sequences in the sample. The CDR3 loop is CASSFTGSNQPQHF. The DNA for the CDR3 is TGTGCCAGCAGTTTCACAGGTAGCAATCAGCCCCAGCATTTT. This chain uses TRBV27 with TRBJ1-5; a weak D match, TRBD1 (5 bases). The germline V gene has CDR1 MNHEY and CDR2 SMNVEV (reference sequence). V lost 3 bases and J 0 bases, leaving 6 bases between the germline ends. The CDR3 consists of 14 residues.

The gene calls are TRBV7-6 and TRBJ1-1; D is ambiguous. This CDR3 is built from 14 residues. Trimming pared 3 bases from V and 1 base from J, leaving 9 bases between. CDR1 and CDR2 from the germline V gene are SGHVS and FNYEAQ. In DNA form, the CDR3 reads TGTGCCAGCAGCTTGAGGGAAACGAACACTGAAGCTTTCTTT. This translates into CASSLRETNTEAFF.

This rearrangement joins TRBV24-1 to TRBJ2-3; D gene uncertain. The CDR3 spans 13 residues. Trimming took off 1 base at V and 5 bases at J, with 6 bases between the two ends. Germline lookup yields CDR1 KGHDR and CDR2 SFDVKD. The CDR3 DNA reads as TGTGCCACCAGTGATTTTACCAGAGATACGCAGTATTTT. Its protein is CATSDFTRDTQYF.

In its sample, this clone was seen a few times. This chain uses TRBV18 with TRBJ2-7; the match to TRBD1 covers 7 bases. Germline CDR1 KGHSH, CDR2 LQKENI. The CDR3 has 13 residues. The V segment lost 3 bases and the J segment 2 bases; nucleotides outside the gene matches: 1. In DNA form, the CDR3 reads TGTGCCAGCTCACCGACAGGGCCCTACGAGCAGTACTTC. This codes for CASSPTGPYEQYF.

The chain links TRBV7-2 to TRBJ1-5, with a weak D call TRBD1 (5 bases). Trimming left V 4 bases short and J 6 bases short, with 10 bases between. CDR1 SGHTA and CDR2 FQGNSA come from the germline V gene. This CDR3 is built from 13 residues. CDR3 DNA: TGTGCCAGCAGCTACAGGTACGGTCAGCCCCAGCATTTT. Translated: CASSYRYGQPQHF.

This chain uses TRBV27 with TRBJ2-7; possible D gene TRBD2, 5 bases. Trimming left V 4 bases short and J 1 base short, with 11 bases between. CDR3 length: 14 amino acids. Germline lookup yields CDR1 MNHEY and CDR2 SMNVEV (reference sequence). The CDR3 DNA follows: TGTGCCAGCAGTTCCGGGATGAAGTCCTACGAGCAGTACTTC. This encodes CASSSGMKSYEQYF.

The chain uses TRBV30 and TRBJ1-3; D might be TRBD1 (5 bases). Germline lookup yields CDR1 GTSNPN and CDR2 SVGIG (reference sequence). Deletions cut 0 bases from V and 4 bases from J, with 10 bases between. The CDR3 sequence is 14 residues long. In DNA, the CDR3 is TGTGCCTGGAGTGTACAGGTTTACGGAAACACCATATATTTT. Its translation: CAWSVQVYGNTIYF.

The sample holds one count of this clone. The chain joins TRBV4-3 to TRBJ2-5, with 10 nucleotides matching TRBD1. Germline CDR1 LGHNA, CDR2 YSLEER. V shed 3 bases and J 4 bases; nucleotides not matched to a gene: 2. The CDR3 runs to 14 residues. CDR3 amino acids: CASSQTGGGETQYF. CDR3 nucleotides: TGCGCCAGCAGCCAGACAGGGGGCGGAGAGACCCAGTACTTC.

This sequence joins TRBV5-1 and TRBJ1-1; 10 bases align to TRBD1. The length of the CDR3 is 14 residues. In germline, CDR1 is SGHRS, CDR2 YFSETQ. The V segment lost 3 bases and the J segment 3 bases; nucleotides outside the gene matches: 2. The CDR3 DNA follows: TGCGCCAGCAGCTACGGGACAGGGGACACTGAAGCTTTCTTT. It codes for CASSYGTGDTEAFF.

The V and J genes are TRBV18 and TRBJ1-3, with D possibly matching TRBD1 (5 bases). The CDR3 consists of 14 residues. CDR1 and CDR2 (germline): KGHSH, LQKENI. Trimming took off 3 bases at V and 7 bases at J, with 13 bases between the two ends. The CDR3 nucleotides read TGTGCCAGCTCACCCCGGACAAGTGATAACACCATATATTTT. Protein product: CASSPRTSDNTIYF. Based on the CDR3 plus reference TRBV18 and TRBJ1-3, the full variable domain is NAGVMQNPRHLVRRRGQEARLRCSPMKGHSHVYWYRQLPEEGLKFMVYLQKENIIDESGMPKERFSAEFPKEGPSILRIQQVVRGDSAAYFCASSPRTSDNTIYFGEGSWLTVV.

This clone was counted between two and nine times. The V and J genes are TRBV11-2 and TRBJ2-7, with D perhaps TRBD1 (6 bases). There are 14 residues in the CDR3. Germline CDR1 is SGHAT and CDR2 is FQNNGV. Trimming removed 5 bases from V and 7 bases from J, with 18 bases in between. CDR3 protein: CASSPLTGKQEQYF. CDR3 coding DNA: TGTGCCAGCAGCCCACTAACAGGGAAGCAAGAGCAGTACTTC.

This clone was detected once. This chain connects TRBV19 to TRBJ1-5; D call uncertain. V lost 2 bases to trimming and J lost 1 base, with 9 bases between them. CDR3 length equals 15 residues. The germline V gene has CDR1 LNHDA and CDR2 SQIVND (reference sequence). The CDR3 coding sequence is TGTGCCAGTAGTATATTCGGGAGCAGCAATCAGCCCCAGCATTTT. It encodes CASSIFGSSNQPQHF.

The gene calls are TRBV14 and TRBJ2-3; TRBD2 matches 13 bases. Germline values: CDR1 SGHDN, CDR2 FVKESK. The CDR3 loop spans 18 amino acids. V was clipped by 4 bases and J by 3 bases; unmatched bases: 10. The CDR3 bases are TGTGCCAGCAGCCGACTTCCGGGACTAGCGGGGCCTACAGATACGCAGTATTTT. Its protein product is CASSRLPGLAGPTDTQYF.

The rearrangement links TRBV24-1 to TRBJ2-1; D call uncertain. V dropped 3 bases and J dropped 1 base, with 12 bases sitting between them. Germline assignment: CDR1 KGHDR and CDR2 SFDVKD. This CDR3 region has 16 residues. The CDR3 region has the DNA TGTGCCACCAGTGATCACAACCCATCTTCCTACAATGAGCAGTTCTTC. Translating it yields CATSDHNPSSYNEQFF.

This sequence joins TRBV2 and TRBJ2-7; maybe TRBD2 (6 bases). Germline values: CDR1 SNHLY, CDR2 FYNNEI. Between the trimmed V and J ends, which lost 4 bases and 4 bases, there was a span of 11 bases. The CDR3 sequence is 13 residues long. CDR3 amino acids: CASSASGRYEQYF. The DNA of the CDR3 is TGTGCCAGCAGTGCATCAGGGAGGTACGAGCAGTACTTC.

The rearrangement uses TRBV7-9 and TRBJ1-1; D is possibly TRBD1 (5 bases). Germline CDR1 SEHNR, CDR2 FQNEAQ (reference sequence). Trimming cost V 6 bases and J 1 base, with 9 bases left between them. This CDR3 is built from 13 residues. The CDR3 DNA sequence: TGTGCCAGCAGAACTACAGGGAACACTGAAGCTTTCTTT. It translates to CASRTTGNTEAFF. Full variable domain (outside the CDR3, taken from reference TRBV7-9 and TRBJ1-1): DTGVSQNPRHKITKRGQNVTFRCDPISEHNRLYWYRQTLGQGPEFLTYFQNEAQLEKSRLLSDRFSAERPKGSFSTLEIQRTEQGDSAMYLCASRTTGNTEAFFGQGTRLTVV.

This sequence joins TRBV7-2 and TRBJ1-5, with a weak D call TRBD1 (6 bases). The CDR3 totals 14 residues. V dropped 5 bases and J dropped 7 bases, with 15 bases sitting between them. In germline, CDR1 is SGHTA, CDR2 FQGNSA. In nucleotides, the CDR3 is TGTGCCAGCAGCGTACGCAGGGGAGCCCAGCCCCAGCATTTT. This encodes CASSVRRGAQPQHF.

This clone was recorded only once. The CDR3 protein is CASSLGQGESKNIQYF. DNA for the CDR3: TGTGCCAGCAGCTTAGGGCAGGGGGAGTCCAAAAACATTCAGTACTTC. This chain uses TRBV7-6 with TRBJ2-4; 7 bases are shared with TRBD1. V lost 1 base and J lost 2; bases outside the gene matches: 5. The CDR3 has 16 residues. The V gene's germline CDR1 is SGHVS and CDR2 FNYEAQ.